Listed here is a single T cell receptor (beta chain). Its antigen is still unknown. No base-level quality is on record; no much larger clone is a single base apart. The data were obtained in a study of Ad26.COV2.S vaccination and SARS-CoV-2 variants (TCRdb year 2021). Study-level background: Vaccine-arm donors came from COV1001, a multicentre, randomized, double-blind, placebo-controlled phase I-IIa trial of Ad26.COV2.S in healthy adults. Ad26.COV2.S was administered intramuscularly at a dose of 5x10^10 or 1x10^11 viral particles, either as one shot or as two shots given 56 days apart. Sequencing of the TCRbeta repertoire served to evaluate the specificity and breadth of SARS-CoV-2-reactive T cell receptors following Ad26.COV2.S vaccination. A total of 32 samples were included in the TCR-sequenced set, comprising some 20 Ad26.COV2.S vaccine recipients, 5 placebo recipients and 8 SARS-CoV-2 convalescent individuals. Participants in the trial were split at random into five groups of five each, receiving low-dose or high-dose Ad26.COV2.S once or twice, or else placebo on both occasions. Throughout the experiments and outcome assessment, investigators stayed blinded to trial group allocation. What the study reported, not specific to this receptor: Vaccine and placebo recipients had similar non-spike TCR breadth, a finding consistent with the vaccine containing only spike. Compared with placebo recipients, Ad26.COV2.S recipients showed higher spike-specific TCR breadth (P = 0.0014). The authors noted that the TCR breadth and depth analyses may have underestimated total T cell responses. The study was not powered for comparison of responses between vaccine doses or regimens. After vaccination, spike-specific CD8+ and CD4+ T cell responses were reported to show substantial breadth.

The immunoSEQ Assay was the method used to sequence TCRbeta CDR3 regions. After extraction, genomic DNA underwent amplification by bias-controlled multiplex PCR, followed by high-throughput sequencing. Under the source paper's analysis protocol: Collapsing and filtering of sequences were performed to quantify the absolute abundance of each unique TCRbeta CDR3 region. T cell fraction was estimated by normalizing TCRbeta template counts to usable DNA, with usable DNA measured through amplification of reference genes found in all nucleated cells. Repertoire TCRs were annotated as SARS-CoV-2-specific when V gene, CDR3 amino acid sequence and J gene were exactly matched to a known reactive TCR set. The reference SARS-CoV-2 TCR set came from MIRA and was filtered for enrichment in COVID-19-positive ImmuneCODE repertoires, removing public or cross-reactive TCRs. Using the MIRA antigens, annotated TCRs were further analysed by specific ORF or by position within an ORF. Breadth was defined as annotated unique rearrangements over total unique productive rearrangements; depth was the summed frequency of those rearrangements. Group comparisons of TCR breadth used two-sided Wilcoxon rank-sum tests. TCRdb holds this immuneACCESS table with in-frame rearrangements only. Some clones are missing; in checked studies, unresolved V genes explain under half, and the rest has no known cause. V and J calls and clone size are copied from that table; D and trimming were computed from the DNA. This sample has about 320,000 clones in its table, and about 82% of those were observed once. The leading ten clones occupy under 2% of the sample.

The treatment or condition tag for this specimen amounts to: around 19 received Ad26.COV2.S at low or high dose, single or two shots; about 5 received placebo; per-sample allocation not given. For vaccine and placebo recipients, the sequenced repertoires came from samples collected on day 63 after the first injection. Cohort 1b enrolled 25 adults aged 18-55 years at a single site in Boston, USA, between 29 July and 7 August 2020. As a vaccine, Ad26.COV2.S was a replication-incompetent adenovirus type 26 vector that expressed a prefusion-stabilized SARS-CoV-2 spike protein derived from the original Wuhan strain. The clonotype originates from a person between 18 and 60 years old who received the Ad26.COV2.S COVID-19 vaccine or a placebo. The material sequenced was peripheral blood, taken in a trial of Ad26.COV2.S vaccine versus placebo.

The nucleotides read TGTGCCAGCAGCCGACGAACCACCCCGCTCTATGGCTACACCTTC. This translates into CASSRRTTPLYGYTF. This chain is built from TRBV13 and TRBJ1-2; no confident D gene assignment can be made. Taken from cysteine to phenylalanine, the CDR3 has 15 residues. Just the 45-base CDR3 DNA is kept, in frame starting at base 1. V is cut by 5 bases and J by 4 bases, and the space between the germline ends is 17 bases. For CDR1 and CDR2, the germline V gene (reference sequence) lists PRHDT and FYEKMQ.